Sequencing of this TCR beta chain was carried out in a study of blood T cell repertoires in COVID-19. Study details: Sites in the United States, Italy and Spain provided acute and convalescent COVID-19 samples. Sample material is recorded as cDNA or gDNA derived from T cells, B-cell-depleted T cells, or PBMCs.

V trimming: 3 bases; J trimming: 1 base; junction bases outside the gene matches: 2. This CDR3 region has 15 residues. Germline V gene data show CDR1 as SGDLS and CDR2 as YYNGEE. Original processing notes: Nucleated cell counts were estimated from reference gene primer amplification. Sequenced by immunoSEQ multiplex PCR; TCRdb stores in-frame clones only, minus some. Clone size and the V and J calls come from that table; the DNA yielded D and trimming. The sample records 150,000 to 200,000 clones, roughly four fifths being singletons. Sequences were obtained from peripheral blood. The chain couples TRBV9 to TRBJ2-1; TRBD2 matches 9 bases. This receptor was identified in a human donor in a cohort sampled during active COVID-19. CDR3 loop: CASSASGRSYNEQFF. The DNA of the CDR3 is TGTGCCAGCAGCGCAAGCGGGAGGTCCTACAATGAGCAGTTCTTC.